Shown below are 23 T cell receptor beta chains from a single sample sequenced in a study of CD8 T cells in Susac syndrome. Reverse transcription of roughly 0.5 to 1 ug RNA used random hexamers. TCRdb re-analysed the immunoSEQ multiplex PCR reads in MiXCR, keeping a single row per CDR3 protein. Among a few hundred thousand distinct CDR3 sequences listed, approximately 89% were seen once. The sample comprised CD8+ T cells from PBMCs. These receptors were taken from a human donor with multiple sclerosis.

V and J are TRBV6-5 and TRBJ2-5, with 7 bases aligning to TRBD1. Trimming removed 3 bases from V and 4 bases from J; junction bases left unmatched: 11. The germline gives CDR1 MNHEY, CDR2 SVGAGI. The CDR3 consists of 16 residues. CDR3 region: CASSYSGTEVLETQYF. The CDR3 DNA sequence: TGTGCCAGCAGTTATTCCGGGACAGAGGTTTTAGAGACCCAGTACTTC.

The chain couples TRBV20-1 to TRBJ2-7; the D is unclear. This CDR3 region has 10 residues. Germline V gene sequence: CDR1 DFQATT, CDR2 SNEGSKA (reference sequence). With 5 bases removed from V and 1 base from J, the gap between germline ends came to 3 bases. Here the CDR3 DNA reads TGCAGTGCTTTGTCCTACGAGCAGTACTTC. This translates into CSALSYEQYF.

This clonotype was detected only a few times. This chain links TRBV7-9 with TRBJ2-7, with D uncertain. V was trimmed by 5 bases and J by 2 bases, leaving 10 bases between them. The CDR3 is 13 residues long. Germline V gives CDR1 SEHNR, CDR2 FQNEAQ (reference sequence). CDR3 nucleotide sequence: TGTGCCAGCAGCGGCTCACCCCCCTACGAGCAGTACTTC. Its protein product is CASSGSPPYEQYF.

This chain links TRBV30 with TRBJ2-5; D may be TRBD2 (5 bases). Trimming removed 0 bases at V and 3 bases at J, with 8 bases between. Germline V gene sequence: CDR1 GTSNPN, CDR2 SVGIG (reference sequence). This CDR3 contains 13 residues. CDR3 amino acids: CAWSVTGEETQYF. The CDR3 nucleotides are TGTGCCTGGAGTGTAACCGGGGAAGAGACCCAGTACTTC. Using reference TRBV30 and TRBJ2-5 for the parts outside the CDR3, the full variable domain is SQTIHQWPATLVQPVGSPLSLECTVEGTSNPNLYWYRQAAGRGLQLLFYSVGIGQISSEVPQNLSASRPQDRQFILSSKKLLLSDSGFYLCAWSVTGEETQYFGPGTRLLVL.

The rearrangement uses TRBV7-9 and TRBJ2-3; 7 bases fit TRBD1. Germline V gene data show CDR1 as SEHNR and CDR2 as FQNEAQ (reference sequence). The V segment lost 8 bases and the J segment 0 bases; nucleotides outside the gene matches: 14. This CDR3 has 17 amino acids. Here the CDR3 reads CASGKGAGTVSTDTQYF. CDR3 nucleotides: TGTGCCAGCGGTAAGGGGGCCGGGACAGTCAGCACAGATACGCAGTATTTT.

This clonotype was counted a few times. The chain couples TRBV5-4 to TRBJ2-3; no clear D gene. The germline V gene has CDR1 SGHNT and CDR2 YYREEE (reference sequence). The CDR3 is made up of 12 amino acids. V gave up 4 bases and J gave up 6 bases, with 9 bases separating them. The CDR3 DNA reads as TGTGCCAGCAGCCCCCTCGGGGATACGCAGTATTTT. It encodes CASSPLGDTQYF.

The J gene is TRBJ1-1, the V gene TRBV27; a weak D match, TRBD1 (6 bases). Germline values: CDR1 MNHEY, CDR2 SMNVEV (reference sequence). The germline V and J ends were trimmed by 4 bases and 5 bases, with 17 bases remaining between them. The CDR3 spans 15 residues. The CDR3 DNA reads as TGTGCCAGCAGTTGGGGCAACTTGGGGGCAACTGAAGCTTTCTTT. This sequence encodes CASSWGNLGATEAFF.

This clonotype is a singleton in its sample. This chain joins TRBV27 and TRBJ1-1; D gene ambiguous. The CDR3 loop spans 11 amino acids. The germline V gene has CDR1 MNHEY and CDR2 SMNVEV (reference sequence). V lost 8 bases and J 1 base, leaving 5 bases between the germline ends. The CDR3 protein is CASWRNTEAFF. In DNA, the CDR3 is TGTGCCAGCTGGCGGAACACTGAAGCTTTCTTT.

The rearrangement uses TRBV27 and TRBJ1-2; no clear D. In germline, CDR1 is MNHEY, CDR2 SMNVEV (reference sequence). The CDR3 has 13 amino acids. The germline V and J ends were trimmed by 3 bases and 2 bases, with 7 bases remaining between them. As DNA, the CDR3 is TGTGCCAGCAGTTTTGGGGAGAACTATGGCTACACCTTC. Encoded protein: CASSFGENYGYTF.

This CDR3 reads CASSPGGAAGPRELAKNIQYF. The CDR3 DNA reads TGCGCCAGCAGCCCTGGGGGGGCGGCAGGACCCCGGGAACTAGCCAAAAACATTCAGTACTTC. The V gene is TRBV4-1, the J gene TRBJ2-4; D may be TRBD2 (7 bases). Trimming removed 4 bases at V and 0 bases at J, with 28 bases between. Germline lookup yields CDR1 MGHRA and CDR2 YSYEKL. This CDR3 is 21 amino acids long.

The chain has TRBV7-9 and TRBJ1-2; 7 nucleotides agree with TRBD1. The CDR3 has 16 residues. V trimming: 4 bases; J trimming: 5 bases; junction bases outside the gene matches: 13. Germline-derived CDR1 and CDR2 are SEHNR and FQNEAQ (reference sequence). CDR3 amino acids: CASSYRQTPQGYGYTF. CDR3 DNA sequence: TGTGCCAGCAGCTACCGACAGACACCACAGGGGTATGGCTACACCTTC.

The chain links TRBV27 to TRBJ1-2; D unclear. This CDR3 region has 17 residues. From germline, CDR1 is MNHEY and CDR2 SMNVEV (reference sequence). Trimming stripped 1 base from V and 2 bases from J, with 17 bases between. Here the CDR3 reads CASSLLGRPSLNYGYTF. Here the CDR3 DNA reads TGTGCCAGCAGTTTATTGGGCAGGCCCTCTTTAAACTATGGCTACACCTTC.

The chain carries TRBV20-1 and TRBJ2-5, with D hard to call. CDR1 is DFQATT, CDR2 SNEGSKA, per germline (reference sequence). This CDR3 is built from 12 residues. The CDR3 bases are TGCGGGGTATCTAGAACGCAAGAGACCCAGTACTTC. Its translation is CGVSRTQETQYF.

This clonotype was seen more than once but under ten times. The V call is TRBV5-1, the J call TRBJ2-7; 7 bases are a match to TRBD1. The CDR3 is 15 amino acids. Per germline, CDR1 SGHRS and CDR2 YFSETQ. V lost 4 bases to trimming and J lost 2 bases; unmatched junction nucleotides: 9. CDR3 coding DNA: TGCGCCAGCAGCCCCGGGACAGATCAGCCCTACGAGCAGTACTTC. Translated: CASSPGTDQPYEQYF.

The chain joins TRBV4-1 to TRBJ1-6; D call uncertain. This CDR3 contains 15 residues. In germline, CDR1 is MGHRA, CDR2 YSYEKL. V gave up 4 bases and J gave up 6 bases, with 13 bases separating them. The CDR3 here is CASSPVTESNSPLHF. The CDR3 coding sequence is TGCGCCAGCAGCCCCGTCACAGAGAGTAATTCACCCCTCCACTTT.

The chain is built from TRBV7-9 and TRBJ2-7; D may be TRBD2 (6 bases). The CDR3 consists of 16 residues. From germline, CDR1 is SEHNR and CDR2 FQNEAQ (reference sequence). Trimming left V 5 bases short and J 2 bases short, with 19 bases between. The CDR3: CASSHAAGTHAYEQYF. The CDR3 DNA follows: TGTGCCAGCAGCCACGCCGCCGGGACTCATGCCTACGAGCAGTACTTC.

The table lists this clonotype with a count of one. The V gene is TRBV19, the J gene TRBJ1-4; 7 bases align to TRBD1. Germline V gene lookup returns CDR1 LNHDA and CDR2 SQIVND (reference sequence). Trimming cost V 7 bases and J 5 bases; bases outside gene matches: 16. The CDR3 extends over 17 amino acids. DNA for the CDR3: TGTGCCAGTATGCCTCCCTTGAAAGGGGGCGTAAATGAAAAACTGTTTTTT. Its translation: CASMPPLKGGVNEKLFF.

V gene TRBV5-1 combines with J gene TRBJ2-7; D may be TRBD2 (6 bases). V was trimmed by 0 bases and J by 4 bases, leaving 14 bases between them. The CDR3 is made up of 15 amino acids. CDR1 and CDR2 (germline): SGHRS, YFSETQ. CDR3 nucleotides: TGCGCCAGCAGCTTGGTAGCGGACCTCCGGTACGAGCAGTACTTC. This encodes CASSLVADLRYEQYF. Based on the CDR3 plus reference TRBV5-1 and TRBJ2-7, the full variable domain is KAGVTQTPRYLIKTRGQQVTLSCSPISGHRSVSWYQQTPGQGLQFLFEYFSETQRNKGNFPGRFSGRQFSNSRSEMNVSTLELGDSALYLCASSLVADLRYEQYFGPGTRLTVT.

V gene TRBV4-1 combines with J gene TRBJ2-7; 7 bases map to TRBD1. The CDR3 sequence is 16 residues long. V lost 1 base and J lost 2; bases outside the gene matches: 8. Germline assignment: CDR1 MGHRA and CDR2 YSYEKL. CDR3 coding DNA: TGCGCCAGCAGCCAAGGGTGGGACAGCTGGGCCTACGAGCAGTACTTC. Its protein is CASSQGWDSWAYEQYF.

The V and J genes are TRBV3-1 and TRBJ1-2; a weak D match, TRBD1 (6 bases). Germline V gene sequence: CDR1 LGHDT, CDR2 YNNKEL (reference sequence). This CDR3 has 16 amino acids. V lost 0 bases, J lost 6 bases, and 17 bases lay in between. The DNA of the CDR3 is TGTGCCAGCAGCCAAGATCACCGCAGGGGTATTGATGGCTACACCTTC. Translated: CASSQDHRRGIDGYTF.

The chain has TRBV7-9 and TRBJ2-2; D remains ambiguous. Trimming pared 5 bases from V and 0 bases from J, leaving 13 bases between. This CDR3 spans 16 amino acids. Germline CDR1 reads SEHNR; CDR2 reads FQNEAQ (reference sequence). CDR3 sequence reads: CASSPEGSANTGELFF. The CDR3 nucleotides read TGTGCCAGCAGCCCAGAAGGCAGCGCGAACACCGGGGAGCTGTTTTTT.

The V gene is TRBV18, the J gene TRBJ1-1; TRBD1 is a possible D gene (6 bases). Germline V CDR1 and CDR2: KGHSH, LQKENI. The CDR3 length is 14 residues. The V gene lost 5 bases and the J gene lost 4 bases, with 14 bases spanning the gap. This chain's CDR3 is CASSYTGFGTEAFF. CDR3 DNA: TGTGCCAGCTCATACACAGGGTTTGGCACTGAAGCTTTCTTT.

The J gene is TRBJ1-1, the V gene TRBV29-1; D is unclear. Trimming took 4 bases from V and 0 from J, leaving 12 bases between them. The CDR3 contains 14 residues. Germline CDR1 and CDR2: SQVTM and ANQGSEA. This chain's CDR3 is CSVVDSEMNTEAFF. Here the CDR3 DNA reads TGCAGCGTTGTAGATTCAGAGATGAACACTGAAGCTTTCTTT.